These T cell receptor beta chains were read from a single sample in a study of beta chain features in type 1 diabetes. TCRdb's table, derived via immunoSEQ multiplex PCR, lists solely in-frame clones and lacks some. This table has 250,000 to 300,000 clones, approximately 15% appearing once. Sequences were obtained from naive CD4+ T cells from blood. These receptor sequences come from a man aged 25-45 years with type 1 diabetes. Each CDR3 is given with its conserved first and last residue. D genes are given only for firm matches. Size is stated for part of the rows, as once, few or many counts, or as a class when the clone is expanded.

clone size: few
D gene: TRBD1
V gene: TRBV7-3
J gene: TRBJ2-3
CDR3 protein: CASRRDRDTDTQYF
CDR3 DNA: TGTGCCAGCAGACGGGACAGGGACACAGATACGCAGTATTTT

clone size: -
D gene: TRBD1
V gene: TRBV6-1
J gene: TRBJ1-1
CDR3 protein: CASRPDRNLIEAFF
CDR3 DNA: TGTGCCAGCAGGCCGGACAGGAACTTAATCGAAGCTTTCTTT

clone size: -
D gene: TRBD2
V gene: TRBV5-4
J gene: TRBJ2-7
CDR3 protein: CASSSGLAGPYEQYF
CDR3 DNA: TGTGCCAGCAGCTCTGGACTAGCGGGACCCTACGAGCAGTACTTC

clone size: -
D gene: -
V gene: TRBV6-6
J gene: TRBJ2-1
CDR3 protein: CASSPGNEQFF
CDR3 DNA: TGTGCCAGCAGTCCAGGCAATGAGCAGTTCTTC

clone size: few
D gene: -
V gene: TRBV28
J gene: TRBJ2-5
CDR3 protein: CASSFRETQYF
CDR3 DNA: TGTGCCAGCAGTTTCCGAGAGACCCAGTACTTC

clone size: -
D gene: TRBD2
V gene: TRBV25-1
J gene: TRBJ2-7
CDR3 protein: CASSEALAGFPEQYF
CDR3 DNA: TGTGCCAGCAGTGAAGCACTAGCGGGGTTTCCCGAGCAGTACTTC

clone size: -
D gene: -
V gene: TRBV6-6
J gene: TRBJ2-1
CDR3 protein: CASSYGGTAYNEQFF
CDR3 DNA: TGTGCCAGCAGTTACGGCGGGACCGCCTACAATGAGCAGTTCTTC

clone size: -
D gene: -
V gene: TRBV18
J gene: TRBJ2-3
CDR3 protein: CASSPRVRGADTQYF
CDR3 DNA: TGTGCCAGCTCACCACGGGTCAGGGGGGCAGATACGCAGTATTTT

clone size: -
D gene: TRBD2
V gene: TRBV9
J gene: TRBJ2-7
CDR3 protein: CASSGLAGVGEQYF
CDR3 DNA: TGTGCCAGCAGCGGACTAGCGGGAGTTGGCGAGCAGTACTTC

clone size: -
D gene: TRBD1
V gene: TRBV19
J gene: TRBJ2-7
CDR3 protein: CASKIVGTAWEQYF
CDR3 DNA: TGTGCCAGTAAAATTGTGGGGACAGCCTGGGAGCAGTACTTC

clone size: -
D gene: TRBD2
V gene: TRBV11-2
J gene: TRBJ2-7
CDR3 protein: CASSYDRDYAYEQYF
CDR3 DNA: TGTGCCAGCAGCTATGATAGGGACTACGCCTACGAGCAGTACTTC

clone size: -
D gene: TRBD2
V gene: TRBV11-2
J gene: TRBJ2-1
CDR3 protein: CASRLLADYNEQFF
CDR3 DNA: TGTGCCAGCAGGCTACTAGCGGACTACAATGAGCAGTTCTTC